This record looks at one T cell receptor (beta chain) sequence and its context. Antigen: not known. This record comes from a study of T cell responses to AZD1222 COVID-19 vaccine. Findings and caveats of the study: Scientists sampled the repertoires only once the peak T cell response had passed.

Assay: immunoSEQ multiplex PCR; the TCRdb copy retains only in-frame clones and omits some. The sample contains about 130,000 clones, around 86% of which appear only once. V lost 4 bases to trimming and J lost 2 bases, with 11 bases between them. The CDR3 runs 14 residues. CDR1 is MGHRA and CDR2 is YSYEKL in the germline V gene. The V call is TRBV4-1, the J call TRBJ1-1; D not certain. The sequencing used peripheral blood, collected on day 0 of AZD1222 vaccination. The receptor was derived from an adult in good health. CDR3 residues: CASSPSGLNTEAFF. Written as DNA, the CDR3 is TGCGCCAGCAGCCCAAGCGGACTAAACACTGAAGCTTTCTTT.